This T cell receptor (beta chain) came from a study of T cell responses to AZD1222 COVID-19 vaccine. Whole-study context: Analyses pooled second doses at about 4 or about 12 weeks. Study conclusions and caveats: It should be noted that donors were predominantly white British and more often female, and clonal diversity was possibly underestimated. Increased Spike-specific TCR breadth and depth were observed after two AZD1222 doses.

There are 15 residues in the CDR3. CDR1 is LGHNA, CDR2 YSLEER, per germline. V dropped 0 bases and J dropped 4; count of bases not matched to a gene: 3. Points on this clone: Its antigen is as yet unknown.

The table came from immunoSEQ multiplex PCR; TCRdb's copy has only in-frame clones and leaves some out. Among roughly 120,000 clones listed, 80% to 90% were seen once. Source: peripheral blood, taken on day 0 of AZD1222 vaccination. This TCR derives from an adult in good health. The V and J genes are TRBV4-3 and TRBJ2-7, with TRBD2 identical over 10 bases. The CDR3 sequence: CASSQDLAGEYEQYF. The CDR3 region has the DNA TGCGCCAGCAGCCAAGACCTAGCGGGAGAATACGAGCAGTACTTC.